This T cell receptor (beta chain) emerged from a study of cytomegalovirus exposure and HLA in healthy donors. Study-wide results and limits: Per a later analysis, under 20,000 TCR beta sequences showed association with HLA alleles at 0.05 false discovery rate. It has been reported that TCR beta sequences accurately predicted the HLA-A and HLA-B alleles of most subjects.

The PCR ran on 60 Vbeta and 13 Jbeta primers. Method: immunoSEQ multiplex PCR; TCRdb's copy keeps in-frame clones and lacks some. This table holds approximately 110,000 clones. On this clone: Its antigen is unidentified.

Sample: PBMCs. This TCR was recovered from a man in his forties or fifties in good health and CMV-seronegative.

CDR3 residues: CASSSTDTGELFF. The CDR3 region has the DNA TGTGCCAGCAGCTCTACAGACACCGGGGAGCTGTTTTTT. This chain connects TRBV7-2 to TRBJ2-2; D remains unclear. V shed 4 bases and J shed 3 bases, with 6 bases lying between them. Germline V gene data show CDR1 as SGHTA and CDR2 as FQGNSA. The CDR3 extends over 13 amino acids.